The 7 T cell receptor beta chains below come from one sample, sequenced in a study of blood T cell repertoires in COVID-19. Data came from immunoSEQ multiplex PCR; TCRdb stores just in-frame clones and leaves some out. The data show some 320,000 clones, 89% seen once. The sequenced sample was PBMCs or T cells enriched from blood (not recorded which). Receptors originate from a man aged 60-69 years who had recovered from COVID-19.

This clone was seen only once. This CDR3 reads CASSAYSSGANVLTF. DNA for the CDR3: TGTGCCAGCAGCGCGTATAGCTCTGGGGCCAACGTCCTGACTTTC. This chain connects TRBV9 to TRBJ2-6; no clear D. V gave up 3 bases and J gave up 0 bases, with 7 bases separating them. This CDR3 region has 15 residues. Per the germline V gene, CDR1 is SGDLS and CDR2 is YYNGEE.

The rearrangement links TRBV2 to TRBJ2-5; perhaps TRBD1 as D (6 bases). Germline CDR1 SNHLY, CDR2 FYNNEI. V shed 10 bases and J shed 1 base, with 28 bases lying between them. The CDR3 is 18 residues long. DNA of the CDR3: TGTGCCAACCCAGGGGCAGGCCGGGTTCGTTCGGTCCAAGAGACCCAGTACTTC. It yields the protein CANPGAGRVRSVQETQYF. The whole variable domain, filled in from reference TRBV2 and TRBJ2-5, reads EPEVTQTPSHQVTQMGQEVILRCVPISNHLYFYWYRQILGQKVEFLVSFYNNEISEKSEIFDDQFSVERPDGSNFTLKIRSTKLEDSAMYFCANPGAGRVRSVQETQYFGPGTRLLVL.

The chain couples TRBV12-5 to TRBJ2-1, with TRBD2 matching over 14 bases. Trimming removed 0 bases from V and 6 bases from J; junction bases left unmatched: 4. The CDR3 sequence is 17 residues long. Looked up from germline, CDR1 is LGHNT and CDR2 is FRNRAP. The CDR3 spells CASGLVEGLAGVNEQFF. The DNA of the CDR3 is TGTGCTAGTGGTTTGGTAGAGGGACTAGCGGGAGTCAATGAGCAGTTCTTC.

The table lists this clone with a count of one. The chain is built from TRBV7-9 and TRBJ1-5, with TRBD1 identical over 7 bases. CDR1 is SEHNR and CDR2 is FQNEAQ in the germline V gene (reference sequence). Losses at the gene ends were 5 bases for V and 2 bases for J; bases not matched to a gene: 6. This CDR3 region has 15 residues. The CDR3 loop reads CASSTDRAGNQPQHF. The CDR3 nucleotides are TGTGCCAGCAGCACCGACAGGGCTGGCAATCAGCCCCAGCATTTT.

The V and J genes are TRBV7-9 and TRBJ2-3, with 9 bases aligning to TRBD2. CDR3 size: 14 residues. V was pared by 2 bases and J by 5 bases, with 2 bases of the junction left unmatched. Germline lookup yields CDR1 SEHNR and CDR2 FQNEAQ (reference sequence). The CDR3 here is CASSLRGRGDTQYF. Written as DNA, the CDR3 is TGTGCCAGCAGCTTACGCGGGAGGGGAGATACGCAGTATTTT. Full variable domain (outside the CDR3, taken from reference TRBV7-9 and TRBJ2-3): DTGVSQNPRHKITKRGQNVTFRCDPISEHNRLYWYRQTLGQGPEFLTYFQNEAQLEKSRLLSDRFSAERPKGSFSTLEIQRTEQGDSAMYLCASSLRGRGDTQYFGPGTRLTVL.

V gene TRBV2 combines with J gene TRBJ2-7; 7 nucleotides align to TRBD1. CDR3 size: 13 residues. In germline, CDR1 is SNHLY, CDR2 FYNNEI. With 6 bases clipped from V and 4 bases from J, the junction kept 6 bases outside the gene matches. CDR3 residues: CASRPRQGYEQYF. Written as DNA, the CDR3 is TGTGCCAGCAGGCCCCGACAGGGTTACGAGCAGTACTTC.

The gene calls are TRBV19 and TRBJ2-2, with 9 nucleotides matching TRBD2. With V trimmed by 6 bases and J by 7 bases, 6 bases remained unmatched. The CDR3 extends over 14 amino acids. Germline V gene sequence: CDR1 LNHDA, CDR2 SQIVND (reference sequence). Written as DNA, the CDR3 is TGTGCCAGTAGGACTAGCGGAGTTGGCGGGGAGCTGTTTTTT. Protein: CASRTSGVGGELFF.